This TCR beta chain was sequenced for a study of graft-versus-host responses after intestinal transplantation. General study points: Detection of GvH clones occurred in recipient marrow, and some had their first appearance in ileum or blood.

A word on this clone: Its specificity is not known.

Sequenced by immunoSEQ multiplex PCR; TCRdb stores in-frame clones only, minus some. The sample lists approximately 60,000 clones, more than 85% occurring once. The junction had 6 bases not matched to a gene; V was cut back by 1 base and J by 4 bases. The CDR3 extends over 16 amino acids. Germline CDR1 reads MNHNS; CDR2 reads SASEGT. This chain joins TRBV6-1 and TRBJ2-2; TRBD1 aligns across 7 bases. The receptor comes from a human donor who was the organ donor for an intestinal transplant. The starting material was unstimulated CD8+ T cells sorted from spleen or lymph node cells, obtained before transplant. Written as DNA, the CDR3 is TGTGCCAGCAGTGAAGGGATTGGACAGGTCACCGGGGAGCTGTTTTTT. Translating gives CASSEGIGQVTGELFF.